This T cell receptor beta chain was obtained from a study of cytomegalovirus exposure and HLA in healthy donors. J gave up 5 bases and V 5 bases, and 0 bases lay outside the gene matches. Germline CDR1 SGHTA, CDR2 FQGTGA. There are 11 residues in the CDR3. Findings and limits, study-wide: Differences between HLA loci emerged in a later analysis of TCR association rates, with DRB1 most and HLA-C fewest.

The PCR had 60 Vbeta and 13 Jbeta primers. Libraries were prepared by immunoSEQ multiplex PCR; TCRdb keeps only in-frame clonotypes and omits some of them. In the table there are 150,000 to 200,000 clones, around 82% of which are singletons. Comment on this clone: Its antigen is still unknown.

The rearrangement uses TRBV7-3 and TRBJ2-7; the match to TRBD2 covers 7 bases. The sample comprised PBMCs. This TCR was recovered from a middle-aged man in good health and CMV-seropositive. CDR3 in DNA: TGTGCCAGCAGCGGGGGGGACGAGCAGTACTTC. It encodes CASSGGDEQYF.